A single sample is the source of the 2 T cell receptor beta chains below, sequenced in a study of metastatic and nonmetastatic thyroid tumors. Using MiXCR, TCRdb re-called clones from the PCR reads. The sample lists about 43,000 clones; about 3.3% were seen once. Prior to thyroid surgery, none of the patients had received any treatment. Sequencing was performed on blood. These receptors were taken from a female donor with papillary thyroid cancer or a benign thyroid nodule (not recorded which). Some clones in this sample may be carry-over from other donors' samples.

The CDR3 loop is CSARDASWRDIGELFF. The CDR3 bases are TGCAGTGCTAGAGATGCTAGCTGGAGGGACATCGGGGAGCTGTTTTTT. The chain combines TRBV20-1 with TRBJ2-2; D is possibly TRBD1 or TRBD2 (6 bases each). Germline CDR1 and CDR2: DFQATT and SNEGSKA (reference sequence). There are 16 residues in the CDR3. V was clipped by 0 bases and J by 7 bases, with 18 bases between them.

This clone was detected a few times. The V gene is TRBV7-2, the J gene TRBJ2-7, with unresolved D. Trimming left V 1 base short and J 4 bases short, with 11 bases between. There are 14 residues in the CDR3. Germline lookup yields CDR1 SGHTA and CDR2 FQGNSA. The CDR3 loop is CASSLVSRLYEQYF. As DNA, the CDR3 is TGTGCCAGCAGCTTAGTGTCCAGACTGTACGAGCAGTACTTC. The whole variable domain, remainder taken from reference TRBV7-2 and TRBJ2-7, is GAGVSQSPSNKVTEKGKDVELRCDPISGHTALYWYRQSLGQGLEFLIYFQGNSAPDKSGLPSDRFSAERTGGSVSTLTIQRTQQEDSAVYLCASSLVSRLYEQYFGPGTRLTVT.